The 15 T cell receptor beta chains below all came from one sample that was sequenced in a study of PD-1 blockade in classical Hodgkin lymphoma. Clones were read by immunoSEQ multiplex PCR, and TCRdb kept only the in-frame ones, dropping some. Among fewer than 15,000 clones listed, around 83% were seen once. Time point reported: cycle 4 day 1 (C4D1), after 5 to 7 weeks of nivolumab. No patient escaped relapse after autologous stem cell transplantation, and brentuximab vedotin exposure varied. Using magnetic negative selection, the CD4+ T cells were separated out of thawed PBMCs. The sequencing here drew on CD4+ T cells from blood, taken before the fourth cycle of nivolumab. Receptors were obtained from a human donor with classical Hodgkin lymphoma.

The chain links TRBV5-1 to TRBJ1-1; 7 positions match TRBD1. Germline loops: CDR1 SGHRS, CDR2 YFSETQ. The CDR3 contains 15 residues. The V segment lost 4 bases and the J segment 3 bases; nucleotides outside the gene matches: 9. The DNA for the CDR3 is TGCGCCAGCAGCCTCCGACAGGGAGGGGACACTGAAGCTTTCTTT. This codes for CASSLRQGGDTEAFF.

This clone was picked up one time. This chain connects TRBV7-8 to TRBJ1-2, with D tentatively TRBD1 (6 bases). Germline assignment: CDR1 SGHVS and CDR2 FQNEAQ. The CDR3 has 15 amino acids. Between the trimmed V and J ends, which lost 3 bases and 2 bases, there was a span of 13 bases. In DNA, the CDR3 is TGTGCCAGCAGCTTTCGGGGGCAGGCGAACTATGGCTACACCTTC. It specifies CASSFRGQANYGYTF.

V gene TRBV7-9 combines with J gene TRBJ1-1; D is ambiguous. This CDR3 contains 12 residues. Germline V gene lookup returns CDR1 SEHNR and CDR2 FQNEAQ (reference sequence). V lost 1 base, J lost 7 bases, and 7 bases lay in between. The CDR3 DNA follows: TGTGCCAGCAGCTTAGGGTCTCTTGAAGCTTTCTTT. It codes for CASSLGSLEAFF.

This clone was recorded only once. J is TRBJ2-7 and V is TRBV5-4, with D possibly TRBD1 on 6 matching bases. Germline V gene sequence: CDR1 SGHNT, CDR2 YYREEE (reference sequence). This CDR3 has 13 residues. The V end was cut by 4 bases, the J end by 3 bases, with 11 bases between. The CDR3 spells CASSPRDNYEQYF. The CDR3 DNA sequence: TGTGCCAGCAGCCCCCGGGACAACTACGAGCAGTACTTC. Using reference TRBV5-4 and TRBJ2-7 for the parts outside the CDR3, the full variable domain is ETGVTQSPTHLIKTRGQQVTLRCSSQSGHNTVSWYQQALGQGPQFIFQYYREEENGRGNFPPRFSGLQFPNYSSELNVNALELDDSALYLCASSPRDNYEQYFGPGTRLTVT.

DNA for the CDR3: TGTGCCAGCAGTTACGGGGGACAGGGTAACGAGCAGTACTTC. It is translated as CASSYGGQGNEQYF. The rearrangement links TRBV6-6 to TRBJ2-7, with 9 bases that match TRBD1. Unmatched junction bases numbered 4, after V lost 2 bases and J lost 5 bases. The germline V gene encodes CDR1 MNHNY and CDR2 SVGAGI (reference sequence). CDR3 size: 14 residues.

This clone was observed once. The chain uses TRBV10-3 and TRBJ2-5; D remains ambiguous. The CDR3 has 14 amino acids. CDR1 is ENHRY, CDR2 SYGVKD, per germline. V was cut by 6 bases and J by 2 bases, with 13 bases left in between. CDR3 sequence reads: CAISPMPTQETQYF. Here the CDR3 DNA reads TGTGCCATCAGCCCAATGCCCACTCAAGAGACCCAGTACTTC.

J is TRBJ2-4 and V is TRBV11-2; D remains ambiguous. This CDR3 has 17 amino acids. Deletions cut 0 bases from V and 4 bases from J, with 16 bases between. In germline, CDR1 is SGHAT, CDR2 FQNNGV. This chain's CDR3 is CASSLDRLLKPKNIQYF. CDR3 bases: TGTGCCAGCAGCTTAGATCGGCTCCTTAAGCCAAAAAACATTCAGTACTTC. The full variable domain, rest sourced from reference TRBV11-2 and TRBJ2-4, is EAGVAQSPRYKIIEKRQSVAFWCNPISGHATLYWYQQILGQGPKLLIQFQNNGVVDDSQLPKDRFSAERLKGVDSTLKIQPAKLEDSAVYLCASSLDRLLKPKNIQYFGAGTRLSVL.

This clone has just a few counts. The chain recombines TRBV7-2 with TRBJ2-1, with TRBD2 matching over 7 bases. Germline values: CDR1 SGHTA, CDR2 FQGNSA. V lost 2 bases, J lost 0 bases, and 7 bases stayed unmatched. This CDR3 is built from 17 residues. CDR3 sequence reads: CASSLQAGGSSYNEQFF. The DNA for the CDR3 is TGTGCCAGCAGCTTACAAGCGGGCGGGAGCTCCTACAATGAGCAGTTCTTC.

The CDR3 reads CASSYSRGYNSPLHF. The DNA of the CDR3 is TGTGCCAGCAGTTACTCCCGGGGCTATAATTCACCCCTCCACTTT. The V call is TRBV6-5, the J call TRBJ1-6; D not certain. V was cut by 0 bases and J by 3 bases, with 6 bases left in between. Germline CDR1 MNHEY, CDR2 SVGAGI. There are 15 residues in the CDR3.

The V and J genes are TRBV2 and TRBJ2-7; D gene unclear. This CDR3 region has 12 residues. CDR1 and CDR2 (germline): SNHLY, FYNNEI. Deletions cut 5 bases from V and 6 bases from J, with 11 bases between. The CDR3 nucleotides read TGTGCCAGCAGTCGAGACCGAGGCGAGCAGTACTTC. Its protein is CASSRDRGEQYF.

The V gene is TRBV19, the J gene TRBJ1-1; possibly TRBD1 for D (5 bases). V lost 4 bases and J lost 3, with 18 bases in between. This CDR3 contains 16 residues. CDR1 is LNHDA and CDR2 is SQIVND in the germline V gene (reference sequence). The CDR3 DNA sequence: TGTGCCAGTAGTAAAGCCCGCCTGGGGGAGGACACTGAAGCTTTCTTT. It codes for CASSKARLGEDTEAFF.

This clone appeared a few times. V gene TRBV25-1 combines with J gene TRBJ1-1; no clear D. Trimming removed 4 bases at V and 0 bases at J, with 9 bases between. Germline loops: CDR1 MGHDK, CDR2 SYGVNS. The CDR3 contains 14 residues. The CDR3 DNA is TGTGCCAGCAGTGTGGCTTCAATGAACACTGAAGCTTTCTTT. Encoded protein: CASSVASMNTEAFF.

The rearrangement uses TRBV7-2 and TRBJ1-4, with D uncertain. Germline CDR1 reads SGHTA; CDR2 reads FQGNSA. V dropped 3 bases and J dropped 7 bases, with 15 bases sitting between them. This CDR3 spans 15 amino acids. CDR3: CASSLGVGRAEKLFF. In DNA, the CDR3 is TGTGCCAGCAGCTTGGGCGTCGGAAGGGCTGAAAAACTGTTTTTT.

The J gene is TRBJ2-2, the V gene TRBV7-8; no reliable D call. Trimming removed 2 bases from V and 4 bases from J, with 11 bases in between. From germline, CDR1 is SGHVS and CDR2 FQNEAQ. This CDR3 region has 15 residues. The CDR3 DNA reads as TGTGCCAGCAGCTTAATAAACTACCTCACCGGGGAGCTGTTTTTT. Amino acid sequence: CASSLINYLTGELFF.

This clone turned up a few times. V usage is TRBV28 and J usage is TRBJ1-1; D unresolved. The CDR3 extends over 14 amino acids. Germline V gives CDR1 MDHEN, CDR2 SYDVKM. V lost 5 bases, J lost 0 bases, and 10 bases lay in between. The CDR3 loop is CASSPLPLNTEAFF. The DNA for the CDR3 is TGTGCCAGCAGTCCCCTTCCACTGAACACTGAAGCTTTCTTT.